Listed here are 29 T cell receptor beta chains from one sample, sequenced in a study of beta chain features in type 1 diabetes. Expressed TCRB transcripts were sequenced, since all the RNA that had been isolated was reverse transcribed. The table came from immunoSEQ multiplex PCR; TCRdb's copy has only in-frame clones and leaves some out. The table includes 300,000 to 400,000 clones, 8% detected once. The sequenced sample was central memory CD4+ T cells from blood. These TCRs come from a woman aged 18-29 years in good health.

This clone has just a few counts. Other DNA sequences in the sample encode the same CDR3. This chain links TRBV7-3 with TRBJ2-3; D unclear. This CDR3 spans 12 amino acids. Looked up from germline, CDR1 is SGHTA and CDR2 is FQGTGA. V lost 3 bases, J lost 6 bases, and 7 bases lay in between. The CDR3 loop reads CASSFMRDTQYF. The CDR3 DNA follows: TGTGCCAGCAGCTTCATGAGGGATACGCAGTATTTT.

J is TRBJ2-1 and V is TRBV5-4; the D gene is possibly TRBD1 (5 bases). V lost 0 bases to trimming and J lost 6 bases, with 13 bases between them. The CDR3 consists of 15 residues. In germline, CDR1 is SGHNT, CDR2 YYREEE (reference sequence). DNA for the CDR3: TGTGCCAGCAGCTTGGCGTGGGGCGCCGGCAATGAGCAGTTCTTC. This gives the protein CASSLAWGAGNEQFF. Variable domain in full (rest from reference TRBV5-4 and TRBJ2-1): ETGVTQSPTHLIKTRGQQVTLRCSSQSGHNTVSWYQQALGQGPQFIFQYYREEENGRGNFPPRFSGLQFPNYSSELNVNALELDDSALYLCASSLAWGAGNEQFFGPGTRLTVL.

V and J are TRBV4-2 and TRBJ1-5; 11 bases are shared with TRBD1. CDR1 and CDR2 from the germline V gene are LGHNA and YNFKEQ. V trimming: 3 bases; J trimming: 2 bases; junction bases outside the gene matches: 9. CDR3 length: 18 amino acids. CDR3 protein: CASSHEPGTGGGNQPQHF. The CDR3 region has the DNA TGTGCCAGCAGCCACGAACCAGGGACAGGGGGAGGCAATCAGCCCCAGCATTTT.

The sample holds a few counts of this clone. V is TRBV27 and J is TRBJ1-5; weak D call: TRBD1 (5 bases). Germline loops: CDR1 MNHEY, CDR2 SMNVEV (reference sequence). V lost 2 bases and J 5 bases, leaving 10 bases between the germline ends. This CDR3 comprises 14 residues. The CDR3 sequence is CASSLIQGDQPQHF. The CDR3 DNA is TGTGCCAGCAGTTTAATTCAGGGAGATCAGCCCCAGCATTTT.

This clone was detected ten times or more. The chain is built from TRBV28 and TRBJ2-7; maybe TRBD2 (6 bases). Germline lookup yields CDR1 MDHEN and CDR2 SYDVKM. CDR3 size: 15 residues. Between the trimmed V and J ends, which lost 0 bases and 0 bases, there was a span of 9 bases. The CDR3 region has the DNA TGTGCCAGCAGTTTATGGTCCGGGAGCTCCTACGAGCAGTACTTC. This encodes CASSLWSGSSYEQYF.

This clone was detected a few times. This chain links TRBV28 with TRBJ1-5; TRBD1 matches 8 bases. With V trimmed by 5 bases and J by 6 bases, 9 bases remained unmatched. The CDR3 extends over 15 amino acids. The germline gives CDR1 MDHEN, CDR2 SYDVKM. The chain's CDR3 is CASSLPTGAGQPQHF. The CDR3 DNA reads as TGTGCCAGCAGTCTGCCGACAGGGGCGGGTCAGCCCCAGCATTTT. Drawing the rest from reference TRBV28 and TRBJ1-5, the complete variable domain is DVKVTQSSRYLVKRTGEKVFLECVQDMDHENMFWYRQDPGLGLRLIYFSYDVKMKEKGDIPEGYSVSREKKERFSLILESASTNQTSMYLCASSLPTGAGQPQHFGDGTRLSIL.

This clone was seen more than once but under ten times. The CDR3 DNA follows: TGCAGCGTTGAAGCTAGTGGAGAGACCCAGTACTTC. It codes for CSVEASGETQYF. The genes are TRBV29-1 and TRBJ2-5; D uncertain. This CDR3 comprises 12 residues. Trimming removed 1 base at V and 4 bases at J, with 7 bases between. CDR1 and CDR2 from the germline V gene are SQVTM and ANQGSEA.

This clone was seen more than once but under ten times. The rearrangement uses TRBV19 and TRBJ2-5; 7 nucleotides line up with TRBD2. The CDR3 consists of 16 residues. Germline V CDR1 and CDR2: LNHDA, SQIVND (reference sequence). Trimming took 2 bases from V and 2 from J; bases not matched to a gene: 8. As DNA, the CDR3 is TGTGCCAGTAGTATATTAAGCGGGGACGGTCAAGAGACCCAGTACTTC. Translation gives CASSILSGDGQETQYF.

This clone was observed a few times. The chain uses TRBV9 and TRBJ2-3; 8 bases align to TRBD2. J lost 3 bases, V lost 6 bases, and 9 bases had no gene match. The CDR3 contains 15 residues. Per germline, CDR1 SGDLS and CDR2 YYNGEE. The CDR3 protein is CASNSGSLGTDTQYF. DNA for the CDR3: TGTGCCAGCAACAGCGGGAGTTTGGGTACAGATACGCAGTATTTT. The whole variable domain, remainder taken from reference TRBV9 and TRBJ2-3, is DSGVTQTPKHLITATGQRVTLRCSPRSGDLSVYWYQQSLDQGLQFLIQYYNGEERAKGNILERFSAQQFPDLHSELNLSSLELGDSALYFCASNSGSLGTDTQYFGPGTRLTVL.

For this clone: Compared with germline, one end of the junction differs, possibly owing to a read error. The chain employs TRBV5-1 and TRBJ2-3, with D perhaps TRBD1 (6 bases). There are 14 residues in the CDR3. CDR1 SGHRS and CDR2 YFSETQ come from the germline V gene. The CDR3 is CASSLRQATDTQYF. The CDR3 DNA sequence: TGTGCCAGCAGCTTGCGACAGGCAACAGATACGCAGTATTTT.

As concerns this clone: Other DNA sequences in this sample translate to the same CDR3. The chain carries TRBV28 and TRBJ2-3; TRBD2 agrees at 9 bases. V gave up 6 bases and J gave up 2 bases; unmatched junction bases: 6. CDR3 length equals 15 residues. The germline CDR1 and CDR2 sequences are MDHEN and SYDVKM. This CDR3 is CASSSLAGITDTQYF. CDR3 bases: TGTGCCAGCAGCTCGCTAGCGGGAATCACAGATACGCAGTATTTT. The complete variable domain, with remaining parts taken from reference TRBV28 and TRBJ2-3, reads DVKVTQSSRYLVKRTGEKVFLECVQDMDHENMFWYRQDPGLGLRLIYFSYDVKMKEKGDIPEGYSVSREKKERFSLILESASTNQTSMYLCASSSLAGITDTQYFGPGTRLTVL.

The chain combines TRBV20-1 with TRBJ2-5; no definite D call. V lost 8 bases and J lost 3, with 10 bases in between. The CDR3 is 11 residues long. Germline V gene data show CDR1 as DFQATT and CDR2 as SNEGSKA (reference sequence). The CDR3 reads CSCIKKETQYF. For the CDR3, the DNA is TGCAGTTGTATAAAAAAAGAGACCCAGTACTTC.

This clone was seen ten or more times. V usage is TRBV15 and J usage is TRBJ1-2; D is possibly TRBD1 (6 bases). CDR3 length: 15 amino acids. Germline V lookup: CDR1 LNHNV, CDR2 YYDKDF (reference sequence). The V gene lost 0 bases and the J gene lost 8 bases, with 16 bases spanning the gap. The CDR3 is CATSRDRARQDGYTF. The CDR3 nucleotides are TGTGCCACCAGCAGAGATCGAGCCCGACAGGACGGCTACACCTTC.

The V call is TRBV5-6, the J call TRBJ1-2, with D maybe TRBD1 (6 bases). The ends were cut back, 6 bases at V and 5 bases at J, with 20 bases in the middle. The CDR3 has 15 residues. Germline lookup yields CDR1 SGHDT and CDR2 YYEEEE. The CDR3 DNA reads TGTGCCAGCACCGAACTACAGGGTTTGGGTTATGGCTACACCTTC. It yields the protein CASTELQGLGYGYTF.

The V gene is TRBV5-6, the J gene TRBJ1-4, with a tentative D call TRBD1 (6 bases). Trimming cost V 3 bases and J 7 bases, with 28 bases left between them. This CDR3 is 19 amino acids long. Germline V gene data show CDR1 as SGHDT and CDR2 as YYEEEE. The CDR3 sequence is CASSSTQRYTGSFSEKLFF. The CDR3 nucleotides are TGTGCCAGCAGCTCCACTCAACGTTATACAGGGAGTTTTAGTGAAAAACTGTTTTTT.

CDR3 nucleotides: TGTGCCAGCAGTCCTCTCGGGCCTGGGGCCAACGTCCTGACTTTC. Translated: CASSPLGPGANVLTF. This rearrangement joins TRBV6-5 to TRBJ2-6; D not resolved. The germline V and J ends were trimmed by 5 bases and 2 bases, with 10 bases remaining between them. Germline V gene lookup returns CDR1 MNHEY and CDR2 SVGAGI. The CDR3 totals 15 residues.

There are many counts of this clone. The V call is TRBV15, the J call TRBJ1-5, with a tentative D call TRBD1 (5 bases). The CDR3 covers 14 residues. Germline CDR1 reads LNHNV; CDR2 reads YYDKDF (reference sequence). V gave up 4 bases and J gave up 7 bases, with 14 bases separating them. The CDR3 nucleotides read TGTGCCACCAGCAACTACGGGGGTATGCAGCCCCAGCATTTT. This gives the protein CATSNYGGMQPQHF.

In this sample, this clone turned up a few times. This sample also contains other DNA sequences that code for the same CDR3. The chain joins TRBV5-4 to TRBJ2-1, with TRBD2 matching 9 bases. With V trimmed by 3 bases and J by 4 bases, 2 bases remained unmatched. CDR3 size: 14 residues. Germline V CDR1 and CDR2: SGHNT, YYREEE (reference sequence). CDR3 region: CASSSGLAYNEQFF. CDR3 nucleotide sequence: TGTGCCAGCAGCTCGGGACTAGCTTACAATGAGCAGTTCTTC.

The chain recombines TRBV7-3 with TRBJ2-1, with 7 nucleotides matching TRBD2. The trim removed 8 bases at V and 5 bases at J, leaving 9 bases unmatched. CDR3 length equals 14 residues. CDR1 and CDR2 (germline): SGHTA, FQGTGA. In DNA, the CDR3 is TGTGCCAGCCGCGCAAGCGGGGCCCACAATGAGCAGTTCTTC. This gives the protein CASRASGAHNEQFF.

The V call is TRBV28, the J call TRBJ1-2, with TRBD1 as a possible D gene (5 bases). CDR3 length equals 12 residues. Germline V gene data show CDR1 as MDHEN and CDR2 as SYDVKM. V lost 7 bases and J 8 bases, leaving 14 bases between the germline ends. The CDR3 sequence is CASNGAVRGYTF. DNA for the CDR3: TGTGCCAGCAACGGGGCGGTTCGCGGCTACACCTTC.

This chain links TRBV7-3 with TRBJ1-1, with a weak D call TRBD1 (5 bases). Germline CDR1 is SGHTA and CDR2 is FQGTGA. CDR3 length equals 15 residues. Deletions cut 1 base from V and 2 bases from J, with 11 bases between. The CDR3 nucleotides read TGTGCCAGCAGCTTAAAACCCGGGGCAAACACTGAAGCTTTCTTT. It translates to CASSLKPGANTEAFF.

The genes are TRBV11-2 and TRBJ1-2, with 8 nucleotides matching TRBD1. The CDR3 spans 13 residues. Germline V CDR1 and CDR2: SGHAT, FQNNGV. The junction had 7 bases not matched to a gene; V was cut back by 5 bases and J by 8 bases. The CDR3 protein is CASSPDRAGGYTF. DNA for the CDR3: TGTGCCAGCAGCCCGGACAGGGCGGGAGGCTACACCTTC.

In this sample, this clone turned up a few times. The CDR3 loop is CASSRQGPSNTGELFF. For the CDR3, the DNA is TGTGCCAGCAGTAGACAGGGCCCCTCGAACACCGGGGAGCTGTTTTTT. The chain links TRBV2 to TRBJ2-2; 7 bases agree with TRBD1. J lost 0 bases, V lost 5 bases, and 6 bases had no gene match. Germline V gene sequence: CDR1 SNHLY, CDR2 FYNNEI. The CDR3 extends over 16 amino acids.

This clone was seen a handful of times. The V gene is TRBV7-8, the J gene TRBJ1-1; 7 nucleotides agree with TRBD1. Germline V lookup: CDR1 SGHVS, CDR2 FQNEAQ. The V gene end was trimmed by 2 bases and the J gene end by 1 base; junction bases not matched to a gene: 4. This CDR3 contains 15 residues. The CDR3 DNA follows: TGTGCCAGCAGCTTAACAGACAGGGCGAACACTGAAGCTTTCTTT. Protein sequence: CASSLTDRANTEAFF.

V gene TRBV7-8 combines with J gene TRBJ1-2; 8 bases line up with TRBD1. CDR3 size: 15 residues. Per germline, CDR1 SGHVS and CDR2 FQNEAQ. Germline trimming cut 1 base from V and 8 bases from J; bases unmatched to any gene: 9. The CDR3 region has the DNA TGTGCCAGCAGCTTAGTTCCGGGACAGGCAGGAGGCTACACCTTC. It codes for CASSLVPGQAGGYTF.

The chain recombines TRBV18 with TRBJ1-1; no clear D. Germline V gene lookup returns CDR1 KGHSH and CDR2 LQKENI. V was shortened by 3 bases and J by 1 base, with 12 bases between the two germline ends. The CDR3 length is 15 residues. Here the CDR3 reads CASSPDGGRNTEAFF. The CDR3 nucleotides read TGTGCCAGCTCACCGGATGGAGGCAGGAACACTGAAGCTTTCTTT.

This clone was observed a handful of times. V and J are TRBV5-8 and TRBJ1-5, with 8 nucleotides matching TRBD1. J lost 0 bases, V lost 3 bases, and 5 bases had no gene match. The CDR3 loop spans 16 amino acids. CDR1 and CDR2 from the germline V gene are SGHTS and YDEGEE. The CDR3 region has the DNA TGTGCCAGCAGCTCCGGACAGGGATATAGCAATCAGCCCCAGCATTTT. Translation: CASSSGQGYSNQPQHF.

This clone came up a few times. CDR3 DNA: TGTGCCAGCAGCGTAGACGGGAGGGCCGAGGGCGAGCAGTACTTC. Its protein is CASSVDGRAEGEQYF. The J gene is TRBJ2-7, the V gene TRBV9; 8 bases match TRBD2. Unmatched junction bases numbered 8, after V lost 0 bases and J lost 6 bases. This CDR3 is built from 15 residues. In germline, CDR1 is SGDLS, CDR2 YYNGEE.

This clone was seen more than once but under ten times. The chain couples TRBV11-2 to TRBJ2-4; 9 nucleotides agree with TRBD2. The CDR3 has 14 amino acids. With V trimmed by 0 bases and J by 14 bases, 8 bases remained unmatched. Per germline, CDR1 SGHAT and CDR2 FQNNGV. The CDR3 is CASSLENSSGIKYF. The CDR3 DNA reads TGTGCCAGCAGCTTAGAGAACTCTAGCGGGATTAAGTACTTC. The full variable domain, rest sourced from reference TRBV11-2 and TRBJ2-4, is EAGVAQSPRYKIIEKRQSVAFWCNPISGHATLYWYQQILGQGPKLLIQFQNNGVVDDSQLPKDRFSAERLKGVDSTLKIQPAKLEDSAVYLCASSLENSSGIKYFGAGTRLSVL.